This is a list of T cell receptor beta chains from one sample in a study of persistence of HIV-infected CD4 T cells. These TCRs' antigens remain unknown. Sequenced by immunoSEQ multiplex PCR; TCRdb stores in-frame clones only, minus some. Of fewer than 40,000 clones in the sample, 82% are singletons; the top ten hold about 6%. This specimen consisted of CD4+ T cells sorted from PBMCs after approximately 19-hour stimulation, obtained from a patient who received antiretroviral therapy. All receptors derive from an adult woman with HIV who was CMV-seropositive. The conserved cysteine and the conserved F or W are not part of the CDR3 here. Where a row states a size, it is once, few, many or the class of an expanded clone; other rows omit it.

V gene	J gene	clone size	CDR3 protein
TRBV19	TRBJ2-2	NA	ASHRGANTGELF
TRBV12-3/TRBV12-4	TRBJ1-5	NA	ASSFQDQPQH
TRBV29-1	TRBJ1-1	NA	SVVKSGTEAF
TRBV9	TRBJ2-5	NA	ASRPDGAREETQY
TRBV10-3	TRBJ1-1	NA	AISPGQGVAEAF
TRBV12-3/TRBV12-4	TRBJ1-2	NA	ASSLELLYGYT
TRBV10-2	TRBJ1-5	NA	ASRSAGTTASNQPQH
TRBV6-5	TRBJ2-7	NA	ASAPRSNYEQY
TRBV5-8	TRBJ2-1	NA	ASSLVGTGINEQF
TRBV3-1/TRBV3-2	TRBJ2-7	NA	ASSQGAEQY
TRBV2	TRBJ1-4	NA	ASSESWGVRSEKLF
TRBV30	TRBJ1-2	NA	AWSTGWEGNGYT
TRBV7-9	TRBJ1-2	NA	ASSISGGIGANYGYT
TRBV28	TRBJ2-7	NA	ASSSTGITSEQY
TRBV19	TRBJ2-1	NA	ASTSRRLAGENNEQF
TRBV7-2	TRBJ1-3	NA	ASSLGRLQGGGNTIY
TRBV28	TRBJ1-5	few	ASSLGRNQPQH
TRBV5-1	TRBJ1-6	once	ASSLVSSYNSPLH
TRBV29-1	TRBJ1-1	NA	SGTGKGTEAF
TRBV5-1	TRBJ2-7	NA	ASSLAGTGGFHEQY
TRBV12-3/TRBV12-4	TRBJ1-1	NA	ASSLDSFSEAF
TRBV7-2	TRBJ1-5	few	ASSPNLGNQPQH
TRBV4-3	TRBJ2-1	NA	ASSRLKRGVFNEQF
TRBV29-1	TRBJ1-5	NA	SVEENSNQPQH
TRBV12-5	TRBJ2-7	NA	ASGLAGEQY
TRBV6-5	TRBJ2-4	once	ASTKGGFSY
TRBV6-5	TRBJ1-1	NA	ASRPTGGTTEAF
TRBV29-1	TRBJ1-5	NA	SVGWGSNQPQH
TRBV7-2	TRBJ2-7	once	ASSPGQESSYEQY
TRBV27	TRBJ1-1	NA	ASSLFRRGTGPNTEAF
TRBV14	TRBJ2-7	NA	ASSQVRTVFYEQY
TRBV28	TRBJ2-3	NA	ASSPRQGKFPDTQY
TRBV9	TRBJ1-1	NA	ASSESFMNTEAF
TRBV28	TRBJ2-3	NA	ASSYGSGSADTQY
TRBV6-5	TRBJ1-4	once	ASNGLSATNEKLF
TRBV19	TRBJ1-2	NA	ASSIGGPSDGYT
TRBV2	TRBJ1-5	NA	ATKGGSALQPQH
TRBV6-2/TRBV6-3	TRBJ1-1	NA	ASSYLREGTEAF
TRBV3-1/TRBV3-2	TRBJ1-2	NA	ASSHAQGGGYT
TRBV27	TRBJ2-1	NA	ASSRTSTGSYNEQF
TRBV5-5	TRBJ2-3	NA	ASSLPTGRSTDTQY
TRBV7-3	TRBJ2-1	NA	ASSFRGQNPYNEQF
TRBV29-1	TRBJ1-2	NA	SVEETRDNYGYT
TRBV15	TRBJ2-7	NA	ATSRVAGQGAEQY
TRBV7-8	TRBJ2-7	once	ASSPRRTPHEQY
TRBV6-5	TRBJ1-6	NA	ASSPQGPYNSPLH
TRBV3-1/TRBV3-2	TRBJ1-1	few	ASSHHTEDTEAF
TRBV7-2	TRBJ2-7	NA	ASSLGGSAYEQY
TRBV2	TRBJ1-4	NA	ASIRDRASEKLF
TRBV6-1	TRBJ2-1	NA	ASSELAGAVNEQF
TRBV19	TRBJ1-1	NA	ATFENTEAF
TRBV7-9	TRBJ1-1	NA	ASSLGWDREAF
TRBV14	TRBJ2-7	NA	ASSPGPVGQY
TRBV6-2/TRBV6-3	TRBJ1-6	NA	ASSYSSVQGAPLH